A single sample is the source of the 30 T cell receptor beta chains below, sequenced in a study of early T cells in non-severe SARS-CoV-2 infection. In TCRdb, the 5' RACE reads were re-called with MiXCR into one record per CDR3 protein. The table includes 25,000 to 35,000 distinct CDR3 sequences, approximately 6.3% detected once. The specimen was whole blood. Every receptor here comes from an adult who was a healthcare worker with PCR-confirmed SARS-CoV-2 infection or an uninfected control (not recorded which).

The table lists this clonotype with many counts. The V call is TRBV27, the J call TRBJ2-3; D gene unclear. In germline, CDR1 is MNHEY, CDR2 SMNVEV (reference sequence). CDR3 length: 15 amino acids. V lost 3 bases and J 8 bases, leaving 18 bases between the germline ends. CDR3 amino acids: CASSFTPPERVTQYF. CDR3 bases: TGTGCCAGCAGTTTTACTCCCCCCGAGCGTGTTACGCAGTATTTT.

The chain employs TRBV7-6 and TRBJ1-5; D ambiguous. Trimming shortened V by 5 bases and J by 7 bases, and 15 bases separated the two germline ends. CDR1 is SGHVS, CDR2 FNYEAQ, per germline. CDR3 length: 14 amino acids. In nucleotides, the CDR3 is TGTGCCAGCAGCCTAGGACCCTGGAGGCAGCCCCAGCATTTT. Translation gives CASSLGPWRQPQHF.

This clonotype was counted ten times or more. The chain recombines TRBV2 with TRBJ2-1, with D tentatively TRBD2 (6 bases). This CDR3 has 15 residues. V lost 5 bases, J lost 6 bases, and 17 bases lay in between. Germline values: CDR1 SNHLY, CDR2 FYNNEI. The CDR3 region is CASSPRGSGSNEQFF. CDR3 coding DNA: TGTGCCAGCAGTCCTCGTGGTAGCGGATCCAATGAGCAGTTCTTC.

This clonotype occurred many times. The chain recombines TRBV20-1 with TRBJ1-2; D is unclear. The V gene's germline CDR1 is DFQATT and CDR2 SNEGSKA (reference sequence). The CDR3 has 12 residues. V was trimmed by 3 bases and J by 5 bases, leaving 10 bases between them. The CDR3 bases are TGCAGTGCTAGGGACGAGTCTTATGGCTACACCTTC. Its protein product is CSARDESYGYTF.

This clonotype was picked up many times. V usage is TRBV7-2 and J usage is TRBJ2-3; 8 bases match TRBD2. Germline assignment: CDR1 SGHTA and CDR2 FQGNSA. The CDR3 extends over 18 amino acids. V gave up 2 bases and J gave up 2 bases; unmatched junction bases: 12. As DNA, the CDR3 is TGTGCCAGCAGCTTAATGTTGGTAGCGGGGCGTTTCACAGATACGCAGTATTTT. Protein sequence: CASSLMLVAGRFTDTQYF.

This clonotype came up many times. V and J are TRBV12-3 or TRBV12-4 and TRBJ2-7; 7 bases are a match to TRBD1. The V segment lost 4 bases and the J segment 0 bases; nucleotides outside the gene matches: 9. CDR3 length: 16 amino acids. The CDR3 sequence is CASSSPGQYFSYEQYF. DNA for the CDR3: TGTGCCAGCAGTTCCCCGGGACAGTACTTCTCCTACGAGCAGTACTTC.

This clonotype was observed many times. This rearrangement joins TRBV24-1 to TRBJ2-5; D remains unclear. Germline V gene data show CDR1 as KGHDR and CDR2 as SFDVKD. The germline V and J ends were trimmed by 7 bases and 2 bases, with 10 bases remaining between them. The CDR3 contains 13 residues. Here the CDR3 reads CATRYHGQETQYF. The CDR3 DNA is TGTGCCACCAGATATCATGGGCAAGAGACCCAGTACTTC.

The rearrangement links TRBV19 to TRBJ2-3, with D uncertain. The ends were cut back, 7 bases at V and 9 bases at J, with 11 bases in the middle. The CDR3 sequence is 11 residues long. The germline V gene has CDR1 LNHDA and CDR2 SQIVND (reference sequence). This CDR3 is CASKAEMTQYF. In nucleotides, the CDR3 is TGTGCCAGTAAGGCCGAGATGACGCAGTATTTT.

This clonotype was observed many times. The J gene is TRBJ2-7, the V gene TRBV20-1; 8 bases map to TRBD1. CDR3 length: 15 amino acids. The V gene's germline CDR1 is DFQATT and CDR2 SNEGSKA (reference sequence). V trimming: 3 bases; J trimming: 5 bases; junction bases outside the gene matches: 12. CDR3 DNA sequence: TGCAGTGCTAGGTCCTCTCGGACAGGGTTCAACGAGCAGTACTTC. Residues: CSARSSRTGFNEQYF.

This clonotype has a handful of counts. This sequence joins TRBV20-1 and TRBJ2-3, with D hard to call. The CDR3 has 13 residues. Per the germline V gene, CDR1 is DFQATT and CDR2 is SNEGSKA (reference sequence). The V gene lost 3 bases and the J gene lost 0 bases, with 7 bases spanning the gap. This CDR3 is CSASRTSTDTQYF. CDR3 coding DNA: TGCAGTGCTAGTAGAACCAGCACAGATACGCAGTATTTT.

V usage is TRBV10-3 and J usage is TRBJ1-5; 9 nucleotides agree with TRBD1. This CDR3 has 15 amino acids. With V trimmed by 4 bases and J by 3 bases, 4 bases remained unmatched. Germline V gene data show CDR1 as ENHRY and CDR2 as SYGVKD. The CDR3 DNA reads as TGTGCCATCAGTGGGGGGACAGGGCCCAATCAGCCCCAGCATTTT. It codes for CAISGGTGPNQPQHF.

This clonotype was seen at least ten times. The chain recombines TRBV29-1 with TRBJ2-3; 12 bases are a match to TRBD1. The germline gives CDR1 SQVTM, CDR2 ANQGSEA. The J segment lost 6 bases and the V segment lost 5 bases, leaving 9 bases of the junction unmatched. The CDR3 loop spans 15 amino acids. CDR3 amino acids: CSVQPGQGARDTQYF. CDR3 sequence (DNA): TGCAGCGTTCAGCCGGGACAGGGGGCGCGGGATACGCAGTATTTT.

This clonotype was recorded at least ten times. This chain uses TRBV29-1 with TRBJ1-1; TRBD1 might be the D (6 bases). This CDR3 spans 13 amino acids. With 7 bases removed from V and 0 bases from J, the gap between germline ends came to 12 bases. Germline CDR1 SQVTM, CDR2 ANQGSEA. DNA of the CDR3: TGCAGCGGTGACACAGGGATGAACACTGAAGCTTTCTTT. This translates into CSGDTGMNTEAFF.

The sample holds one count of this clonotype. The V and J genes are TRBV7-2 and TRBJ2-1; TRBD2 matches at 10 bases. The junction had 9 bases not matched to a gene; V was cut back by 4 bases and J by 9 bases. Germline lookup yields CDR1 SGHTA and CDR2 FQGNSA. The CDR3 totals 15 residues. The CDR3 nucleotides are TGTGCCAGCAGCTCTAGGCGTCTAGCGGGAGTTGAGCAGTTCTTC. Translating it yields CASSSRRLAGVEQFF.

The sample holds many counts of this clonotype. This chain links TRBV9 with TRBJ2-1; D might be TRBD1 (6 bases). Germline values: CDR1 SGDLS, CDR2 YYNGEE. CDR3 length: 13 amino acids. Trimming took 0 bases from V and 9 from J, leaving 10 bases between them. The chain's CDR3 is CASSVVGGSEQFF. In DNA form, the CDR3 reads TGTGCCAGCAGCGTAGTAGGGGGTAGTGAGCAGTTCTTC.

This clonotype was observed many times. This chain uses TRBV10-3 with TRBJ2-3; no firm D call. Trimming left V 4 bases short and J 3 bases short, with 8 bases between. Germline V CDR1 and CDR2: ENHRY, SYGVKD. The CDR3 totals 13 residues. The DNA of the CDR3 is TGTGCCATCAGTGTCCAGAAGACAGATACGCAGTATTTT. Its protein is CAISVQKTDTQYF.

V and J are TRBV21-1 and TRBJ2-1; the table assigns TRBD1, which was not confirmed against the DNA. TRBV21-1 is a pseudogene. The CDR3 length is 10 residues. Here the CDR3 DNA reads TGTGCCAGCAGCACTGGGGGGCAGTTCTTC. Its translation is CASSTGGQFF.

The chain recombines TRBV19 with TRBJ1-5, with a tentative D call TRBD1 (6 bases). The V end was cut by 3 bases, the J end by 2 bases, with 11 bases between. CDR1 and CDR2 (germline): LNHDA, SQIVND (reference sequence). The CDR3 extends over 15 amino acids. The CDR3 DNA follows: TGTGCCAGTAGTATGCGGGGGCGCGGCAATCAGCCCCAGCATTTT. Its protein is CASSMRGRGNQPQHF. Variable domain in full (rest from reference TRBV19 and TRBJ1-5): DGGITQSPKYLFRKEGQNVTLSCEQNLNHDAMYWYRQDPGQGLRLIYYSQIVNDFQKGDIAEGYSVSREKKESFPLTVTSAQKNPTAFYLCASSMRGRGNQPQHFGDGTRLSIL.

On this clonotype itself: A much larger clone lies one base from this, so it may be a read error. V gene TRBV7-9 combines with J gene TRBJ1-1; the D gene is possibly TRBD1 (5 bases). Per the germline V gene, CDR1 is SEHNR and CDR2 is FQNEAQ (reference sequence). V lost 7 bases, J lost 1 base, and 10 bases lay in between. The CDR3 loop spans 13 amino acids. CDR3 protein: CASNRLGNTEAFF. CDR3 sequence (DNA): TGTGCCAGCAACAGGCTGGGGAACACTGAAGCTTTCTTT.

In its sample, this clonotype was seen many times. Here the CDR3 reads CASSLPGQSLNEQFF. In DNA form, the CDR3 reads TGCGCCAGCAGCTTACCGGGACAGTCCCTCAATGAGCAGTTCTTC. The chain couples TRBV5-1 to TRBJ2-1, with 7 positions matching TRBD1. The CDR3 length is 15 residues. J lost 6 bases, V lost 2 bases, and 8 bases had no gene match. CDR1 is SGHRS, CDR2 YFSETQ, per germline.

For this clonotype: A single base separates this from a much larger clone, so it may be a read error. The conserved closing phenylalanine or tryptophan is absent in this CDR3, likely reflecting a read error. The chain couples TRBV28 to TRBJ2-7; D gene ambiguous. The CDR3 runs 11 residues. The V end lost 6 bases, the J end lost 8 bases, and 11 bases lay between the germline ends. From germline, CDR1 is MDHEN and CDR2 SYDVKM. The CDR3 sequence is CASRAAEKQYS. DNA for the CDR3: TGTGCCAGCAGGGCCGCAGAGAAGCAGTACTCC.

In this sample, this clonotype turned up many times. The chain joins TRBV10-1 to TRBJ2-5, with D perhaps matching TRBD1 or TRBD2 (5 bases each). V lost 8 bases and J lost 2, with 9 bases in between. Germline CDR1 and CDR2: WNHNN and SYGVQD (reference sequence). This CDR3 has 12 residues. The CDR3: CASEGRQETQYF. CDR3 bases: TGCGCCAGCGAGGGACGGCAAGAGACCCAGTACTTC.

This clonotype was seen more than once but under ten times. This sequence joins TRBV7-2 and TRBJ1-6, with TRBD1 matching 7 bases. V lost 5 bases to trimming and J lost 6 bases; unmatched junction nucleotides: 7. The germline V gene encodes CDR1 SGHTA and CDR2 FQGNSA. The CDR3 has 15 residues. CDR3 sequence (DNA): TGTGCCAGCAGCCTACAGGGGAGGCGTAATTCACCCCTCCACTTT. This codes for CASSLQGRRNSPLHF.

Many counts were recorded for this clonotype. This chain connects TRBV10-3 to TRBJ2-7, with D possibly TRBD2 on 5 matching bases. Germline-derived CDR1 and CDR2 are ENHRY and SYGVKD. This CDR3 contains 14 residues. V lost 10 bases and J lost 6, with 22 bases in between. CDR3 nucleotides: TGTGCCACCGGGATGGCCCCCCCACGGGGCGAGCAGTACTTC. This encodes CATGMAPPRGEQYF.

The chain carries TRBV7-8 and TRBJ2-5; 9 bases fit TRBD2. The CDR3 has 16 amino acids. Germline V gene lookup returns CDR1 SGHVS and CDR2 FQNEAQ. V lost 1 base, J lost 5 bases, and 8 bases stayed unmatched. CDR3 nucleotide sequence: TGTGCCAGCAGCTTAGGTTTGGCTAGCGGGGTGGAGACCCAGTACTTC. Translated: CASSLGLASGVETQYF.

The table lists this clonotype with many counts. The rearrangement links TRBV6-1 to TRBJ1-6, with D uncertain. CDR3 length: 12 residues. CDR1 is MNHNS, CDR2 SASEGT, per germline. V lost 10 bases to trimming and J lost 10 bases, with 14 bases between them. CDR3 DNA sequence: TGTGCCATCGAACCGCCCTGGTCACCCCTCCACTTT. Translation: CAIEPPWSPLHF.

The table lists this clonotype with many counts. The CDR3, as DNA: TGTGCCAGCAGTTCGACAGGGATCTACGAGCAGTACTTC. It yields the protein CASSSTGIYEQYF. V gene TRBV12-3 or TRBV12-4 combines with J gene TRBJ2-7; 7 bases are shared with TRBD1. The CDR3 spans 13 residues. V lost 4 bases and J lost 3; bases outside the gene matches: 3.

This clonotype was seen at least ten times. The rearrangement uses TRBV3-1 and TRBJ1-4; no firm D call. V was clipped by 1 base and J by 11 bases, with 17 bases between them. The CDR3 sequence is 15 residues long. CDR1 is LGHDT, CDR2 YNNKEL, per germline (reference sequence). The CDR3 reads CASSQVGTANQKLFF. Here the CDR3 DNA reads TGTGCCAGCAGCCAAGTAGGAACGGCTAATCAGAAACTGTTTTTT.

This clonotype was observed many times. The V gene is TRBV4-1, the J gene TRBJ1-3; D not certain. The germline V gene encodes CDR1 MGHRA and CDR2 YSYEKL. The V end lost 3 bases, the J end lost 1 base, and 7 bases lay between the germline ends. The CDR3 consists of 14 residues. The CDR3 is CASSQEISGNTIYF. DNA of the CDR3: TGCGCCAGCAGCCAGGAAATATCTGGAAACACCATATATTTT.

This clonotype has more than one count but fewer than ten. This rearrangement joins TRBV7-2 to TRBJ2-7; the match to TRBD1 covers 7 bases. The CDR3 extends over 15 amino acids. Germline CDR1 is SGHTA and CDR2 is FQGNSA. V shed 2 bases and J 4 bases; nucleotides not matched to a gene: 8. CDR3 amino acids: CASSLFQGQSYEQYF. Written as DNA, the CDR3 is TGTGCCAGCAGCTTATTTCAGGGACAGTCTTACGAGCAGTACTTC.